The 16 T cell receptor beta chains below were found in one sample sequenced in a study of tumor-infiltrating lymphocytes in primary liver carcinoma (dated by TCRdb to the late 2010s). Sequencing took place on an Illumina HiSeq 2500. TCRbeta-specific cDNA was reverse-transcribed from approximately 500 ng total RNA using a constant-region primer and ProtoScript II reverse transcriptase. Three nested multiplex PCR rounds, following a slightly modified ARM-PCR procedure, were used to build the TCRbeta libraries. The first two PCR rounds used multiplex TRBV1-TRBV30 forward primers with a Cbeta reverse primer, each for 10 cycles. TCRdb cleaned the public reads at Q25 with fastp, built clones with MiXCR and kept in-frame beta chains. CDR3 protein duplicates are merged, each entry listing the most common genes and DNA. The sample table holds about 310,000 distinct CDR3 sequences, of which 50% to 75% were seen once. The top ten constitute about a sixth of the sample.

RNA from unsorted whole blood was extracted with TRIzol reagent, and germline DNA was obtained with the DNeasy Blood & Tissue kit. Material for sequencing was peripheral blood. These TCRs come from a woman aged 25 to 39 with primary liver carcinoma and hepatitis B virus infection.

In its sample, this clonotype was seen a few times. The J gene is TRBJ2-7, the V gene TRBV5-1; D uncertain. This CDR3 has 15 residues. The V gene's germline CDR1 is SGHRS and CDR2 YFSETQ. Trimming pared 1 base from V and 2 bases from J, leaving 13 bases between. The CDR3 DNA reads as TGCGCCAGCAGCTTGATTCCCGGAGCAGCCTACGAGCAGTACTTC. It encodes CASSLIPGAAYEQYF. The full variable domain, completed using reference TRBV5-1 and TRBJ2-7, is KAGVTQTPRYLIKTRGQQVTLSCSPISGHRSVSWYQQTPGQGLQFLFEYFSETQRNKGNFPGRFSGRQFSNSRSEMNVSTLELGDSALYLCASSLIPGAAYEQYFGPGTRLTVT.

Comments on this clonotype: A much larger clonotype is one base distant, so this may be a read error. This chain joins TRBV12-3 or TRBV12-4 and TRBJ2-5, with TRBD2 matching 10 bases. The J segment lost 14 bases and the V segment lost 2 bases, leaving 14 bases of the junction unmatched. CDR3 size: 15 residues. The CDR3 coding sequence is TGTGCCAGCAGTTTATCCGGACTAGCGGAAATTGCCCGATACTTC. Encoded protein: CASSLSGLAEIARYF.

On this clonotype itself: Given a much more abundant clone one base away, this may be a read error. This CDR3 is CASSPVGPLAKIIQYF. The CDR3 region has the DNA TGTGCCAGCAGTCCTGTGGGTCCCCTAGCCAAAATCATTCAGTACTTC. The chain carries TRBV6-6 and TRBJ2-4, with D perhaps TRBD2 (5 bases). The V gene's germline CDR1 is MNHNY and CDR2 SVGAGI (reference sequence). This CDR3 has 16 residues.

This clonotype was detected once. One base away lies a much larger clone, so this may be a sequencing read error. This chain connects TRBV12-3 or TRBV12-4 to TRBJ2-1; a weak D match, TRBD2 (5 bases). The CDR3 has 14 residues. The CDR3 DNA sequence: TGTGCCAACAGTTTGGCGGGCCCCTACAATGAGCAGTTCTTC. It codes for CANSLAGPYNEQFF.

This clonotype was seen ten or more times. The chain uses TRBV6-1 and TRBJ2-1; 9 bases match TRBD1. V trimming: 3 bases; J trimming: 7 bases; junction bases outside the gene matches: 4. This CDR3 has 14 amino acids. CDR1 is MNHNS, CDR2 SASEGT, per germline. CDR3 coding DNA: TGTGCCAGCAGTGACGACAGGGGGGGGAATGAGCAGTTCTTC. Protein sequence: CASSDDRGGNEQFF.

In its sample, this clonotype was seen many times. This chain joins TRBV29-1 and TRBJ2-1; the match to TRBD2 covers 10 bases. J lost 1 base, V lost 7 bases, and 13 bases had no gene match. Germline CDR1 is SQVTM and CDR2 is ANQGSEA. CDR3 size: 17 residues. CDR3 protein: CSAVGLAGVFSYNEQFF. The CDR3 nucleotides are TGCAGCGCCGTAGGGCTAGCGGGAGTTTTTTCCTACAATGAGCAGTTCTTC.

As concerns this clonotype: Possible read error: a much larger clone is one base away. The chain recombines TRBV4-2 with TRBJ1-1, with unresolved D. CDR1 and CDR2 (germline): LGHNA, YNFKEQ. CDR3 length equals 15 residues. The CDR3 reads CASSQDLQPNTETFF. For the CDR3, the DNA is TGTGCCAGCAGCCAAGATTTACAGCCAAACACTGAAACTTTCTTT.

The chain recombines TRBV5-3 with TRBJ2-1; D is unresolved. TRBV5-3 qualifies as an ORF whose function is uncertain. The CDR3 length is 12 residues. The V end was cut by 1 base, the J end by 9 bases, with 8 bases between. The CDR3 loop reads CARSLTNFEQFF. CDR3 DNA sequence: TGTGCCAGAAGCTTGACCAACTTTGAGCAGTTCTTC.

The chain couples TRBV7-9 to TRBJ2-1; no clear D. The CDR3 has 14 amino acids. The V gene lost 3 bases and the J gene lost 0 bases, with 6 bases spanning the gap. Germline CDR1 and CDR2: SEHNR and FQNEAQ (reference sequence). The CDR3 loop reads CASSFWNSYNEQFF. The CDR3 DNA reads TGTGCCAGCAGCTTTTGGAACTCCTACAATGAGCAGTTCTTC. Based on the CDR3 plus reference TRBV7-9 and TRBJ2-1, the full variable domain is DTGVSQNPRHKITKRGQNVTFRCDPISEHNRLYWYRQTLGQGPEFLTYFQNEAQLEKSRLLSDRFSAERPKGSFSTLEIQRTEQGDSAMYLCASSFWNSYNEQFFGPGTRLTVL.

The rearrangement joins TRBV7-9 to TRBJ1-2; no definite D call. CDR3 size: 11 residues. Per germline, CDR1 SEHNR and CDR2 FQNEAQ (reference sequence). The V end was cut by 10 bases, the J end by 7 bases, with 13 bases between. The CDR3 sequence is CAIGPAVGYTF. DNA of the CDR3: TGTGCCATTGGCCCGGCGGTTGGCTACACCTTC.

About this clonotype itself: One end of the junction is discordant with germline, which a read error may explain. The chain carries TRBV6-1 and TRBJ2-6; D might be TRBD2 (6 bases). This CDR3 spans 16 amino acids. The V gene's germline CDR1 is MNHNS and CDR2 SASEGT. As DNA, the CDR3 is TGTGCCAGCAGTGAAGTGTGGACTACTGGGGTCAACGTCCTGACTTTC. This encodes CASSEVWTTGVNVLTF.

The chain recombines TRBV5-6 with TRBJ2-2; maybe TRBD2 (6 bases). In germline, CDR1 is SGHDT, CDR2 YYEEEE. The V gene lost 1 base and the J gene lost 8 bases, with 12 bases spanning the gap. The CDR3 is 14 residues long. DNA for the CDR3: TGTGCCAGCAGCTTGATCGGAGGGTCAGGGGAGCTGTTTTTT. The encoded protein is CASSLIGGSGELFF.

This clonotype appeared many times. The genes are TRBV11-2 and TRBJ1-6, with 10 bases matching TRBD1. V shed 4 bases, J shed 8 bases, and the junction held 11 bases outside the gene matches. The CDR3 contains 17 residues. The germline CDR1 and CDR2 sequences are SGHAT and FQNNGV. The CDR3 nucleotides read TGTGCCAGCAGCTCTTTAGCCGGGACAGGGGTTGATTCACCCCTCCACTTT. Protein: CASSSLAGTGVDSPLHF.

This clonotype was observed a few times. The chain links TRBV12-3 or TRBV12-4 to TRBJ1-1; perhaps TRBD1 as D (5 bases). Trimming stripped 6 bases from V and 4 bases from J, with 9 bases between. The CDR3 extends over 12 amino acids. CDR3 nucleotides: TGTGCCAGCAGAAGACAGATCACTGAAGCTTTCTTT. Encoded protein: CASRRQITEAFF.

The chain joins TRBV7-3 to TRBJ2-1; 9 bases agree with TRBD2. Germline values: CDR1 SGHTA, CDR2 FQGTGA. The CDR3 runs 16 residues. V shed 2 bases and J 0 bases; nucleotides not matched to a gene: 2. CDR3 nucleotide sequence: TGTGCCAGCAGCTTAGGACTAGCGAGCTCCTACAATGAGCAGTTCTTC. As protein: CASSLGLASSYNEQFF.

The chain is built from TRBV7-3 and TRBJ2-5, with 7 positions matching TRBD2. The CDR3 consists of 15 residues. Per the germline V gene, CDR1 is SGHTA and CDR2 is FQGTGA. Trimming at V came to 2 bases and at J to 5 bases, leaving 8 bases not matched to a gene. The CDR3 sequence is CASSLGGGGSETQYF. CDR3 DNA: TGTGCCAGCAGCTTAGGGGGGGGGGGTTCCGAGACCCAGTACTTC. The whole variable domain, filled in from reference TRBV7-3 and TRBJ2-5, reads GAGVSQTPSNKVTEKGKYVELRCDPISGHTALYWYRQSLGQGPEFLIYFQGTGAADDSGLPNDRFFAVRPEGSVSTLKIQRTERGDSAVYLCASSLGGGGSETQYFGPGTRLLVL.